The 6 T cell receptor beta chains below come from one sample, sequenced in a study of blood T cell repertoires in COVID-19. Here immunoSEQ multiplex PCR was the method, and the copy in TCRdb shows in-frame clones only, minus some. The sample consists of hundreds of thousands of clones, around nine tenths of them appearing once. The sequenced sample consisted of peripheral blood. The receptors come from a man at least 80 years old with acute or convalescent COVID-19.

The chain links TRBV15 to TRBJ2-6; D not certain. V gave up 0 bases and J gave up 1 base, with 4 bases separating them. This CDR3 has 15 residues. CDR1 is LNHNV and CDR2 is YYDKDF in the germline V gene (reference sequence). The CDR3 loop is CATSRDRSGANVLTF. CDR3 coding DNA: TGTGCCACCAGCAGAGATCGGTCTGGGGCCAACGTCCTGACTTTC.

V is TRBV28 and J is TRBJ1-6; 9 positions match TRBD1. Germline V lookup: CDR1 MDHEN, CDR2 SYDVKM. The ends lost 4 bases at V and 7 bases at J; junction bases unmatched: 5. The CDR3 extends over 15 amino acids. This CDR3 reads CASSSTGGKNSPLHF. The CDR3 DNA is TGTGCCAGCAGTTCCACAGGGGGCAAAAATTCACCCCTCCACTTT.

The CDR3 spells CASSKDRDNEQFF. The CDR3 DNA reads as TGTGCCAGCTCAAAGGACAGGGACAATGAGCAGTTCTTC. V usage is TRBV18 and J usage is TRBJ2-1; 8 bases fit TRBD1. The CDR3 has 13 amino acids. V was pared by 5 bases and J by 5 bases, with 2 bases of the junction left unmatched. In germline, CDR1 is KGHSH, CDR2 LQKENI.

The chain combines TRBV6-5 with TRBJ1-1; TRBD1 might be the D (5 bases). The CDR3 runs 13 residues. Germline V CDR1 and CDR2: MNHEY, SVGAGI. The V and J ends lost 2 bases and 5 bases respectively, with 9 bases between them. This CDR3 reads CASSYVGGTEAFF. The CDR3 DNA follows: TGTGCCAGCAGTTACGTCGGGGGTACTGAAGCTTTCTTT.

The chain couples TRBV7-2 to TRBJ2-1; tentative D call: TRBD1 (5 bases). Germline lookup yields CDR1 SGHTA and CDR2 FQGNSA. With 4 bases removed from V and 4 bases from J, the gap between germline ends came to 11 bases. The CDR3 runs 14 residues. The CDR3 loop reads CASSSIGVYNEQFF. The CDR3 bases are TGTGCCAGCAGCTCTATAGGGGTTTACAATGAGCAGTTCTTC.

V gene TRBV19 combines with J gene TRBJ1-6; 7 bases agree with TRBD1. The CDR3 contains 15 residues. Germline V gives CDR1 LNHDA, CDR2 SQIVND (reference sequence). With 6 bases clipped from V and 9 bases from J, the junction kept 11 bases outside the gene matches. The CDR3 is CASRERDRDGSPLHF. The CDR3 nucleotides read TGTGCCAGTAGAGAAAGGGACAGAGACGGTTCACCCCTCCACTTT.